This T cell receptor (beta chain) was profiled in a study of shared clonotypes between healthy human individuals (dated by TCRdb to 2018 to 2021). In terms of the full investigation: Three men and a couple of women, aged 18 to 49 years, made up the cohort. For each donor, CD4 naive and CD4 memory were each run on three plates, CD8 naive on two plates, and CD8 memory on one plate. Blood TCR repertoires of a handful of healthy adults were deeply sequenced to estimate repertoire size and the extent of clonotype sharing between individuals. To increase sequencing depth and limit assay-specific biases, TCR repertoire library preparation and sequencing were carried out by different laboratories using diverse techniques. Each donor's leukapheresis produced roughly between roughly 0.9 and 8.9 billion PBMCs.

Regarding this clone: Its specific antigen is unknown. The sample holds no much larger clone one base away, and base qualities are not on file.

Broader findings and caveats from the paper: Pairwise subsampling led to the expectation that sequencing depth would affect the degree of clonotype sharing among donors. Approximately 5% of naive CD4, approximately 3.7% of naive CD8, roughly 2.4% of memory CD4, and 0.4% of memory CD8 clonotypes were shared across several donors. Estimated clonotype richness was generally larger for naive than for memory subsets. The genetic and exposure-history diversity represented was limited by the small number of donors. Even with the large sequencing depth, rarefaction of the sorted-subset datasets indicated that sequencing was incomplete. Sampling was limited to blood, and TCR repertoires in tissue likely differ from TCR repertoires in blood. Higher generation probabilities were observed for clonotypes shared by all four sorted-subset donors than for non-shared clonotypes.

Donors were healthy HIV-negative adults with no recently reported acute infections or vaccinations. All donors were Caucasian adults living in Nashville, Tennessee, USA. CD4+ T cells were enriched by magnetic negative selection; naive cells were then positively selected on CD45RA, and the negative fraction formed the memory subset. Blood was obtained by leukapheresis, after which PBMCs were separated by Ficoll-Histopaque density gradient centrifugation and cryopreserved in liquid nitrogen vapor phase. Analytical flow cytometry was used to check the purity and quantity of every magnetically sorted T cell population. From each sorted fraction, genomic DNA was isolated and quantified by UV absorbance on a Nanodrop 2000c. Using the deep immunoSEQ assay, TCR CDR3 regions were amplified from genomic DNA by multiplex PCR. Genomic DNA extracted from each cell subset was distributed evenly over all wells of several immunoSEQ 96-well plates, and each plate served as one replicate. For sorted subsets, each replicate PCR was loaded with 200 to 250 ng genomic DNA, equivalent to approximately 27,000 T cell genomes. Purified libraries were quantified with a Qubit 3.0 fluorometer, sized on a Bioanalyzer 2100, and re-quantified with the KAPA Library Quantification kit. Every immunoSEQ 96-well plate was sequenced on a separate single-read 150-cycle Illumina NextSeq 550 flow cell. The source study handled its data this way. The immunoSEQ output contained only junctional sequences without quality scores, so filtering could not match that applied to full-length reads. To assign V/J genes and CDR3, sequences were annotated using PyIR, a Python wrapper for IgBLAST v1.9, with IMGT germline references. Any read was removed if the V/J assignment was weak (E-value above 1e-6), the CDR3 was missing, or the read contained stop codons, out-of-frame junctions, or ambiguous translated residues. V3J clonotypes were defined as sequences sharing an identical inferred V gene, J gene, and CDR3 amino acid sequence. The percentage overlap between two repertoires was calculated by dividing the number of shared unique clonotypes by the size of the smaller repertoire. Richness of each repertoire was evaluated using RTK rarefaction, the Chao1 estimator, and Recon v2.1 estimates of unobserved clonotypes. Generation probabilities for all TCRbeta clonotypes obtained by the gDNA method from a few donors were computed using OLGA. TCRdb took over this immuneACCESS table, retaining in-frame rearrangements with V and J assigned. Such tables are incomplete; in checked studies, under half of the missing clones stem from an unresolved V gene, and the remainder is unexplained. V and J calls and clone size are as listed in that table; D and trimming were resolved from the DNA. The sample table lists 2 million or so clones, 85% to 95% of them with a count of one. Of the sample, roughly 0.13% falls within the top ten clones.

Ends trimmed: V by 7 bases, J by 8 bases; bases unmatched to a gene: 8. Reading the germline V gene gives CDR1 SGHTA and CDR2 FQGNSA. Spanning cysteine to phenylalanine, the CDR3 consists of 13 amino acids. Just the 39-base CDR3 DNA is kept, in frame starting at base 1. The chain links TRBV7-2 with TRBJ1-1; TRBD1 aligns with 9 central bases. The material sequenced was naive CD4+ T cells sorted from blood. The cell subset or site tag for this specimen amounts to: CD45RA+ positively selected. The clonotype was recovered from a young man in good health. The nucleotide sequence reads TGTGCCAGCACGGGGACAGGGTATCGCGAAGCTTTCTTT. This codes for CASTGTGYREAFF.